The 23 T cell receptor beta chains given below trace back to one sample, sequenced in a study of cytomegalovirus exposure and HLA in healthy donors. Clones were sequenced by immunoSEQ multiplex PCR, and TCRdb holds only the in-frame ones, with some missing. This sample has about 260,000 clones, with about nine tenths found just once. Material: PBMCs. The receptors here all came from a woman aged 30 to 39 in good health and CMV-seronegative.

This chain joins TRBV30 and TRBJ1-4; 9 bases are a match to TRBD1. The germline CDR1 and CDR2 sequences are GTSNPN and SVGIG (reference sequence). The CDR3 covers 15 residues. Losses at the gene ends were 3 bases for V and 8 bases for J; bases not matched to a gene: 10. The CDR3 region has the DNA TGTGCCTGGAGAGCTCCGGGACAGGGAGGCGAAAAACTGTTTTTT. The encoded protein is CAWRAPGQGGEKLFF.

The chain couples TRBV27 to TRBJ2-1, with D maybe TRBD1 (5 bases). The V and J ends lost 4 bases and 8 bases respectively, with 12 bases between them. CDR3 length: 13 residues. The germline V gene has CDR1 MNHEY and CDR2 SMNVEV (reference sequence). The DNA of the CDR3 is TGTGCCAGCAGTTACGCAGGGTTGCATGAGCAGTTCTTC. Encoded protein: CASSYAGLHEQFF.

The gene calls are TRBV19 and TRBJ2-1; D not certain. Per germline, CDR1 LNHDA and CDR2 SQIVND (reference sequence). The CDR3 extends over 12 amino acids. Trimming shortened V by 1 base and J by 7 bases, and 5 bases separated the two germline ends. The CDR3 sequence is CASSIGWNEQFF. In DNA form, the CDR3 reads TGTGCCAGTAGTATAGGCTGGAATGAGCAGTTCTTC. Full variable domain (missing parts from reference TRBV19 and TRBJ2-1): DGGITQSPKYLFRKEGQNVTLSCEQNLNHDAMYWYRQDPGQGLRLIYYSQIVNDFQKGDIAEGYSVSREKKESFPLTVTSAQKNPTAFYLCASSIGWNEQFFGPGTRLTVL.

V is TRBV5-1 and J is TRBJ2-1; 7 nucleotides agree with TRBD2. Germline CDR1 and CDR2: SGHRS and YFSETQ. The V segment lost 4 bases and the J segment 5 bases; nucleotides outside the gene matches: 12. The CDR3 has 16 residues. CDR3 sequence: CASSPRGGRGDNEQFF. The DNA of the CDR3 is TGCGCCAGCAGCCCGCGGGGCGGGAGAGGTGACAATGAGCAGTTCTTC.

This chain connects TRBV29-1 to TRBJ2-7; D is undetermined. The CDR3 has 14 residues. Trimming pared 5 bases from V and 3 bases from J, leaving 17 bases between. Germline V gene sequence: CDR1 SQVTM, CDR2 ANQGSEA. CDR3 bases: TGCAGCGTTTTGTTGCCAGTCAAAAGCTACGAGCAGTACTTC. Protein product: CSVLLPVKSYEQYF.

This chain joins TRBV9 and TRBJ2-3; D uncertain. Trimming took off 3 bases at V and 1 base at J, with 12 bases between the two ends. The CDR3 loop spans 15 amino acids. Germline assignment: CDR1 SGDLS and CDR2 YYNGEE. This chain's CDR3 is CASSELPAGTDTQYF. CDR3 DNA sequence: TGTGCCAGCAGCGAGCTACCGGCGGGCACAGATACGCAGTATTTT.

The V call is TRBV19, the J call TRBJ2-7, with 8 bases matching TRBD1. V lost 1 base, J lost 6 bases, and 11 bases stayed unmatched. Germline V CDR1 and CDR2: LNHDA, SQIVND (reference sequence). The CDR3 runs 16 residues. DNA for the CDR3: TGTGCCAGTAGTATAGGGGACAGGCCGAACGGCGTCGAGCAGTACTTC. Its translation is CASSIGDRPNGVEQYF.

The V call is TRBV5-5, the J call TRBJ2-1; TRBD2 matches at 8 bases. The germline V gene has CDR1 SGHKS and CDR2 YYEKEE (reference sequence). This CDR3 contains 16 residues. The J segment lost 8 bases and the V segment lost 1 base, leaving 11 bases of the junction unmatched. The DNA of the CDR3 is TGTGCCAGCAGCTTGACCGGGACTAGGGCGCTTGATGAGCAGTTCTTC. It translates to CASSLTGTRALDEQFF.

V usage is TRBV28 and J usage is TRBJ2-7, with D tentatively TRBD1 (6 bases). This CDR3 spans 14 amino acids. Trimming removed 3 bases at V and 3 bases at J, with 12 bases between. The germline V gene has CDR1 MDHEN and CDR2 SYDVKM. CDR3 sequence reads: CASSLGIGGYEQYF. DNA for the CDR3: TGTGCCAGCAGTTTGGGGATAGGGGGCTACGAGCAGTACTTC.

As regards this clone: Since the CDR3 does not end with the conserved phenylalanine or tryptophan, this likely comes from a read error. No DNA is shown, since the ends of the CDR3 on it are uncertain; the CDR3 is the one TCRdb lists. This chain joins TRBV7-3 and TRBJ2-7; whether TRBD1, the table's D call, matches the DNA was not checked. The germline gives CDR1 SGHTA, CDR2 FQGTGA. The CDR3 adds up to 11 amino acids, both ends counted. The CDR3 region is CASSPDRELKK.

This sequence joins TRBV28 and TRBJ1-5, with D uncertain. The germline V gene has CDR1 MDHEN and CDR2 SYDVKM. Trimming removed 3 bases from V and 1 base from J, with 7 bases in between. CDR3 length equals 14 residues. DNA for the CDR3: TGTGCCAGCAGTTTTCTAGGCAGCAATCAGCCCCAGCATTTT. It encodes CASSFLGSNQPQHF.

The chain combines TRBV6-1 with TRBJ2-7; TRBD1 matches 7 bases. Germline-derived CDR1 and CDR2 are MNHNS and SASEGT. This CDR3 is 16 amino acids long. Germline trimming cut 6 bases from V and 1 base from J; bases unmatched to any gene: 12. The CDR3 nucleotides read TGTGCCAGCAGCGAACCCGGGACAGCTATTTCCTACGAGCAGTACTTC. Translating it yields CASSEPGTAISYEQYF.

The chain employs TRBV5-1 and TRBJ1-4, with D uncertain. V lost 4 bases and J 14 bases, leaving 24 bases between the germline ends. The V gene's germline CDR1 is SGHRS and CDR2 YFSETQ. The CDR3 is 15 residues long. The CDR3 DNA reads TGCGCCAGCAGCCCTGGATATCGGATAAAAGAGAGTCTGTTTTTT. It is translated as CASSPGYRIKESLFF.

The chain links TRBV7-9 to TRBJ2-7, with 11 bases identical to TRBD2. V dropped 5 bases and J dropped 4; count of bases not matched to a gene: 7. The CDR3 totals 15 residues. Germline V gene sequence: CDR1 SEHNR, CDR2 FQNEAQ (reference sequence). CDR3 region: CASSKVTSGIYEQYF. In nucleotides, the CDR3 is TGTGCCAGCAGCAAAGTGACTAGCGGGATATACGAGCAGTACTTC. Full variable domain (remainder filled in from reference TRBV7-9 and TRBJ2-7): DTGVSQNPRHKITKRGQNVTFRCDPISEHNRLYWYRQTLGQGPEFLTYFQNEAQLEKSRLLSDRFSAERPKGSFSTLEIQRTEQGDSAMYLCASSKVTSGIYEQYFGPGTRLTVT.

The chain uses TRBV7-9 and TRBJ2-7; D gene ambiguous. Germline loops: CDR1 SEHNR, CDR2 FQNEAQ (reference sequence). The ends were cut back, 5 bases at V and 3 bases at J, with 8 bases in the middle. This CDR3 has 12 residues. In nucleotides, the CDR3 is TGTGCCAGCAGCATCAGTCACTACGAGCAGTACTTC. Protein sequence: CASSISHYEQYF.

The sample holds one count of this clone. V and J are TRBV5-6 and TRBJ2-4, with D unresolved. The V end lost 1 base, the J end lost 0 bases, and 14 bases lay between the germline ends. Germline CDR1 is SGHDT and CDR2 is YYEEEE. CDR3 length: 17 residues. The CDR3 region is CASSLSEGSLAKNIQYF. The CDR3 DNA is TGTGCCAGCAGCTTGAGTGAAGGATCTCTAGCCAAAAACATTCAGTACTTC.

A single count supports this clone. The rearrangement links TRBV5-1 to TRBJ2-5; D gene ambiguous. With 5 bases removed from V and 2 bases from J, the gap between germline ends came to 16 bases. The CDR3 sequence is 15 residues long. Germline CDR1 is SGHRS and CDR2 is YFSETQ. CDR3 sequence reads: CASSQESEWQETQYF. Here the CDR3 DNA reads TGCGCCAGCAGTCAGGAAAGCGAATGGCAAGAGACCCAGTACTTC.

V is TRBV5-6 and J is TRBJ2-3; D is ambiguous. Between the trimmed V and J ends, which lost 4 bases and 0 bases, there was a span of 12 bases. There are 15 residues in the CDR3. Germline V gene lookup returns CDR1 SGHDT and CDR2 YYEEEE. The chain's CDR3 is CASSPLGSSTDTQYF. CDR3 DNA sequence: TGTGCCAGCAGCCCCTTAGGGTCTAGCACAGATACGCAGTATTTT.

This chain links TRBV7-7 with TRBJ2-1; no clear D. Germline CDR1 is SSHAT and CDR2 is FNYEAQ (reference sequence). V lost 0 bases to trimming and J lost 8 bases, with 8 bases between them. The CDR3 runs to 13 residues. The CDR3 sequence: CASSLAELDEQFF. The CDR3 DNA follows: TGTGCCAGCAGCTTAGCAGAGCTCGATGAGCAGTTCTTC. The whole variable domain, remainder taken from reference TRBV7-7 and TRBJ2-1, is GAGVSQSPRYKVTKRGQDVTLRCDPISSHATLYWYQQALGQGPEFLTYFNYEAQPDKSGLPSDRFSAERPEGSISTLTIQRTEQRDSAMYRCASSLAELDEQFFGPGTRLTVL.

The CDR3 reads CASSTGLAGEQYF. DNA of the CDR3: TGTGCCAGTAGTACCGGACTAGCGGGGGAGCAGTACTTC. This sequence joins TRBV19 and TRBJ2-7, with 12 nucleotides matching TRBD2. Trimming took 4 bases from V and 7 from J; bases not matched to a gene: 2. The CDR3 loop spans 13 amino acids. CDR1 and CDR2 (germline): LNHDA, SQIVND (reference sequence). Together with reference TRBV19 and TRBJ2-7, the CDR3 gives the full variable domain: DGGITQSPKYLFRKEGQNVTLSCEQNLNHDAMYWYRQDPGQGLRLIYYSQIVNDFQKGDIAEGYSVSREKKESFPLTVTSAQKNPTAFYLCASSTGLAGEQYFGPGTRLTVT.

The chain employs TRBV5-1 and TRBJ2-7, with 7 bases that match TRBD1. The CDR3 spans 15 residues. Germline values: CDR1 SGHRS, CDR2 YFSETQ. Trimming took 3 bases from V and 2 from J; bases not matched to a gene: 8. In DNA form, the CDR3 reads TGCGCCAGCAGCTCGCCTGGGACAGTAGCCTACGAGCAGTACTTC. As protein: CASSSPGTVAYEQYF.

The genes are TRBV23-1 and TRBJ2-1; TRBD2 might be the D (5 bases). TRBV23-1 falls under the ORF class, with uncertain function. V was clipped by 7 bases and J by 4 bases, with 14 bases between them. CDR3 size: 14 residues. For the CDR3, the DNA is TGCGCCAGCAAAAGGGCGGGTCGATACAATGAGCAGTTCTTC. Protein sequence: CASKRAGRYNEQFF.

This clone was seen once. This chain links TRBV7-3 with TRBJ2-2; 7 nucleotides agree with TRBD1. In germline, CDR1 is SGHTA, CDR2 FQGTGA. The junction had 8 bases not matched to a gene; V was cut back by 6 bases and J by 4 bases. The CDR3 loop spans 15 amino acids. CDR3 sequence reads: CASRSGQAGTGELFF. The CDR3 DNA reads as TGTGCCAGCAGGTCAGGACAGGCGGGCACCGGGGAGCTGTTTTTT.